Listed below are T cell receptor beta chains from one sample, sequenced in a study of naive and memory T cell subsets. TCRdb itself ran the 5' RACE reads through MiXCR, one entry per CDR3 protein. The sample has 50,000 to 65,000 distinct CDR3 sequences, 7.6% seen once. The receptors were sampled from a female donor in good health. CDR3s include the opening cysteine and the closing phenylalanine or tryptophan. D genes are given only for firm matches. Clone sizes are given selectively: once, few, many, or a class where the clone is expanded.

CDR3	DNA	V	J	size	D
CASSFSGGTEAFF	TGTGCCAGCAGCTTTAGCGGGGGCACTGAAGCTTTCTTT	TRBV12-3/TRBV12-4	TRBJ1-1	many	.
CASSQEGTLNEKLFF	TGCGCCAGCAGCCAAGAGGGGACTCTTAATGAAAAACTGTTTTTT	TRBV4-3	TRBJ1-4	.	.
CASSLTDYTDTQYF	TGTGCCAGCAGCTTGACAGATTACACAGATACGCAGTATTTT	TRBV7-8	TRBJ2-3	many	.
CSVAQALSGANVLTF	TGCAGCGTTGCTCAGGCTTTAAGTGGGGCCAACGTCCTGACTTTC	TRBV29-1	TRBJ2-6	few	.
CASRSGQGAYNEQFF	TGTGCCAGCAGGTCGGGACAGGGGGCCTACAATGAGCAGTTCTTC	TRBV7-2	TRBJ2-1	few	TRBD1
CASSSDRTGNTEAFF	TGTGCCAGCAGCTCGGACCGGACAGGGAACACTGAAGCTTTCTTT	TRBV28	TRBJ1-1	.	TRBD1
CASKAGNGNEQFF	TGTGCCAGCAAGGCAGGGAATGGCAATGAGCAGTTCTTC	TRBV2	TRBJ2-1	.	.
CASSLVAQGRPQHF	TGTGCCAGCAGCTTAGTAGCGCAGGGGAGACCCCAGCATTTT	TRBV7-2	TRBJ1-5	many	.
CASRKAGTGLGDTQYF	TGTGCCAGCAGAAAAGCCGGGACAGGGTTAGGAGATACGCAGTATTTT	TRBV6-5	TRBJ2-3	.	TRBD1
CASSPQSGTDNSPLHF	TGTGCCAGCAGCCCTCAATCCGGGACTGATAATTCACCCCTCCACTTT	TRBV9	TRBJ1-6	many	.
CASTRGDANTEAFF	TGCGCCAGCACCCGGGGAGACGCGAACACTGAAGCTTTCTTT	TRBV5-1	TRBJ1-1	many	.
CASSLPPAQTAFF	TGTGCCAGCAGTTTACCCCCCGCCCAGACGGCTTTCTTT	TRBV12-3/TRBV12-4	TRBJ1-1	many	.
CASSFGGAGGYTF	TGTGCCAGCAGTTTCGGGGGGGCGGGTGGCTACACCTTC	TRBV12-3/TRBV12-4	TRBJ1-2	few	.
CASSITRGIYGYTF	TGTGCCAGCAGCATAACCAGGGGGATTTATGGCTACACCTTC	TRBV12-3/TRBV12-4	TRBJ1-2	few	TRBD1
CASSVSMNTEAFF	TGTGCCAGCAGTGTGTCAATGAACACTGAAGCTTTCTTT	TRBV2	TRBJ1-1	many	.
CASSLYGGVNTEAFF	TGTGCCAGCAGTTTATATGGGGGGGTGAACACTGAAGCTTTCTTT	TRBV28	TRBJ1-1	many	.
CASSRETGLYSGDTQYF	TGCGCCAGCAGCCGAGAGACGGGGCTTTATAGCGGAGATACGCAGTATTTT	TRBV4-3	TRBJ2-3	many	.
CASSLNQGDNSPLHF	TGTGCCAGCAGCCTAAACCAAGGGGATAATTCACCCCTCCACTTT	TRBV7-6	TRBJ1-6	few	.
CASSQVNSNQPQHF	TGTGCCAGCAGCCAGGTTAATAGCAATCAGCCCCAGCATTTT	TRBV7-9	TRBJ1-5	many	.